These 26 T cell receptor beta chains share one sample of origin, sequenced in a study of shared clonotypes between healthy human individuals. Produced via immunoSEQ multiplex PCR; TCRdb's table is partial and in-frame only. The table records about 2.4 million clones, over 85% of them present only once. Sample: naive CD4+ T cells sorted from blood. Described subset: CD45RA+ positively selected. These receptors all come from a man aged 18 to 29 in good health.

This chain joins TRBV28 and TRBJ1-2, with D possibly being TRBD1 (6 bases). Germline V gene data show CDR1 as MDHEN and CDR2 as SYDVKM. The V gene lost 2 bases and the J gene lost 2 bases, with 9 bases spanning the gap. The CDR3 covers 14 residues. DNA for the CDR3: TGTGCCAGCAGTTTACCAACAGGGAACTATGGCTACACCTTC. This encodes CASSLPTGNYGYTF.

This chain links TRBV5-3 with TRBJ2-2, with D hard to call. TRBV5-3 is identified as an open reading frame with a role that is uncertain. This CDR3 contains 14 residues. V was pared by 8 bases and J by 4 bases, with 15 bases between. The CDR3: CASSQGPSTGELFF. The CDR3 DNA reads as TGTGCCAGCAGCCAAGGGCCGAGCACCGGGGAGCTGTTTTTT.

The chain is built from TRBV7-8 and TRBJ2-7; D unresolved. Trimming took off 0 bases at V and 0 bases at J, with 9 bases between the two ends. This CDR3 is built from 15 residues. Germline assignment: CDR1 SGHVS and CDR2 FQNEAQ. The CDR3 loop is CASSLAPLSSYEQYF. CDR3 bases: TGTGCCAGCAGCTTAGCGCCATTGAGCTCCTACGAGCAGTACTTC.

This clone was picked up one time. The rearrangement joins TRBV19 to TRBJ2-2, with no clear D. This CDR3 spans 15 amino acids. Between the trimmed V and J ends, which lost 3 bases and 1 base, there was a span of 9 bases. CDR1 is LNHDA and CDR2 is SQIVND in the germline V gene (reference sequence). The CDR3 is CASSIQKGNTGELFF. For the CDR3, the DNA is TGTGCCAGTAGTATCCAGAAGGGGAACACCGGGGAGCTGTTTTTT.

The chain recombines TRBV5-1 with TRBJ2-3, with D perhaps being TRBD1 or TRBD2 (5 bases each). CDR1 and CDR2 (germline): SGHRS, YFSETQ. V lost 3 bases, J lost 6 bases, and 14 bases lay in between. The CDR3 has 14 residues. CDR3 sequence (DNA): TGCGCCAGCAGCTGGGACGGCCCAGGGGATACGCAGTATTTT. Translating it yields CASSWDGPGDTQYF.

This chain connects TRBV30 to TRBJ1-3; no clear D. Germline V lookup: CDR1 GTSNPN, CDR2 SVGIG (reference sequence). The CDR3 length is 12 residues. V lost 3 bases, J lost 1 base, and 4 bases lay in between. DNA for the CDR3: TGTGCCTGGAGAATGTCTGGAAACACCATATATTTT. Protein: CAWRMSGNTIYF.

This clone was detected only once. The rearrangement uses TRBV28 and TRBJ1-5; no firm D call. Germline V gene data show CDR1 as MDHEN and CDR2 as SYDVKM. V was shortened by 6 bases and J by 4 bases, with 16 bases between the two germline ends. The CDR3 extends over 15 amino acids. Written as DNA, the CDR3 is TGTGCCAGCAGCTTCCTGGGATTGGGGAATCAGCCCCAGCATTTT. Translating it yields CASSFLGLGNQPQHF.

This clone appeared a few times. The chain joins TRBV9 to TRBJ1-6; maybe TRBD1 (5 bases). V was pared by 4 bases and J by 5 bases, with 13 bases between. CDR1 and CDR2 from the germline V gene are SGDLS and YYNGEE. The CDR3 totals 15 residues. The CDR3 nucleotides are TGTGCCAGCAGCCTACCGGGGGATAATAATTCACCCCTCCACTTT. Translated: CASSLPGDNNSPLHF. Full variable domain (rest looked up from reference TRBV9 and TRBJ1-6): DSGVTQTPKHLITATGQRVTLRCSPRSGDLSVYWYQQSLDQGLQFLIQYYNGEERAKGNILERFSAQQFPDLHSELNLSSLELGDSALYFCASSLPGDNNSPLHFGNGTRLTVT.

J is TRBJ1-2 and V is TRBV2, with a weak D call TRBD1 (6 bases). V was cut by 2 bases and J by 0 bases, with 13 bases left in between. Germline V lookup: CDR1 SNHLY, CDR2 FYNNEI. The CDR3 covers 16 residues. CDR3 sequence: CASSEIPTGSNYGYTF. DNA of the CDR3: TGTGCCAGCAGTGAAATACCGACAGGATCTAACTATGGCTACACCTTC.

This clone was seen once. The rearrangement uses TRBV2 and TRBJ2-1, with 15 nucleotides matching TRBD2. The CDR3 is made up of 17 amino acids. Germline lookup yields CDR1 SNHLY and CDR2 FYNNEI. The trim removed 1 base at V and 7 bases at J, leaving 5 bases unmatched. CDR3 region: CASSEGTSGGAGNEQFF. The DNA for the CDR3 is TGTGCCAGCAGTGAAGGGACTAGCGGGGGGGCAGGGAATGAGCAGTTCTTC.

V usage is TRBV27 and J usage is TRBJ2-5; no clear D gene. The ends were cut back, 5 bases at V and 4 bases at J, with 14 bases in the middle. Germline CDR1 reads MNHEY; CDR2 reads SMNVEV (reference sequence). The CDR3 totals 14 residues. The CDR3 reads CASSNRQVGETQYF. The CDR3 nucleotides are TGTGCCAGCAGTAACCGACAAGTAGGAGAGACCCAGTACTTC.

This chain joins TRBV6-5 and TRBJ1-2; 9 bases match TRBD1. Trimming at V came to 2 bases and at J to 4 bases, leaving 2 bases not matched to a gene. Germline V gene data show CDR1 as MNHEY and CDR2 as SVGAGI. The CDR3 is 14 residues long. Written as DNA, the CDR3 is TGTGCCAGCAGTTACGAACAGGGGGCCTATGGCTACACCTTC. Its protein product is CASSYEQGAYGYTF.

The chain has TRBV2 and TRBJ1-5; TRBD1 agrees at 7 bases. Germline CDR1 is SNHLY and CDR2 is FYNNEI. This CDR3 comprises 14 residues. Trimming at V came to 8 bases and at J to 6 bases, leaving 10 bases not matched to a gene. In DNA, the CDR3 is TGTGCCAGCTCTCAGGGGGGGCAGTTTCAGCCCCAGCATTTT. Amino acids: CASSQGGQFQPQHF.

The chain uses TRBV7-3 and TRBJ1-1, with D possibly matching TRBD1 (5 bases). V was cut by 2 bases and J by 5 bases, with 9 bases left in between. Germline CDR1 reads SGHTA; CDR2 reads FQGTGA. The length of the CDR3 is 13 residues. The chain's CDR3 is CASSLQGETEAFF. The CDR3 coding sequence is TGTGCCAGCAGCTTACAGGGAGAAACTGAAGCTTTCTTT.

The chain carries TRBV28 and TRBJ2-1; D not resolved. This CDR3 region has 15 residues. V lost 5 bases and J 0 bases, leaving 11 bases between the germline ends. CDR1 is MDHEN, CDR2 SYDVKM, per germline. The CDR3 is CASSRHMSSYNEQFF. Written as DNA, the CDR3 is TGTGCCAGCAGTCGACACATGAGCTCCTACAATGAGCAGTTCTTC.

This chain connects TRBV11-2 to TRBJ2-5; possible D gene TRBD2, 6 bases. The V end lost 1 base, the J end lost 1 base, and 10 bases lay between the germline ends. Germline lookup yields CDR1 SGHAT and CDR2 FQNNGV. The CDR3 totals 15 residues. The DNA for the CDR3 is TGTGCCAGCAGCTTAGCGGCGGGGTTCCAAGAGACCCAGTACTTC. Its translation is CASSLAAGFQETQYF.

Notes on this clone: Other nucleotide sequences in the sample specify the same CDR3. CDR3: CASSLGGGYGYTF. The CDR3 bases are TGCGCCAGCAGCTTAGGGGGCGGCTATGGCTACACCTTC. The chain has TRBV5-1 and TRBJ1-2, with 7 bases aligning to TRBD1. The CDR3 runs 13 residues. The V gene end was trimmed by 2 bases and the J gene end by 4 bases; junction bases not matched to a gene: 2. Looked up from germline, CDR1 is SGHRS and CDR2 is YFSETQ. Looking up the rest from reference TRBV5-1 and TRBJ1-2 gives the full variable domain: KAGVTQTPRYLIKTRGQQVTLSCSPISGHRSVSWYQQTPGQGLQFLFEYFSETQRNKGNFPGRFSGRQFSNSRSEMNVSTLELGDSALYLCASSLGGGYGYTFGSGTRLTVV.

The gene calls are TRBV6-1 and TRBJ2-6, with D tentatively TRBD1 (5 bases). This CDR3 region has 15 residues. The V gene's germline CDR1 is MNHNS and CDR2 SASEGT. V shed 8 bases and J shed 6 bases, with 17 bases lying between them. CDR3 protein: CASRPGRATANVLTF. The CDR3 nucleotides read TGTGCCAGCCGACCGGGCAGGGCCACGGCCAACGTCCTGACTTTC.

This chain joins TRBV6-4 and TRBJ2-1; 9 nucleotides match TRBD2. Germline V lookup: CDR1 MRHNA, CDR2 SNTAGT. This CDR3 has 18 residues. Trimming cost V 2 bases and J 5 bases; bases outside gene matches: 13. CDR3 amino acids: CASSDVDIAGEYNNEQFF. Written as DNA, the CDR3 is TGTGCCAGCAGTGACGTTGACATAGCGGGGGAGTACAACAATGAGCAGTTCTTC.

The rearrangement links TRBV7-2 to TRBJ1-3; possible D gene TRBD1, 5 bases. This CDR3 region has 15 residues. Germline-derived CDR1 and CDR2 are SGHTA and FQGNSA. V was trimmed by 5 bases and J by 0 bases, leaving 11 bases between them. DNA for the CDR3: TGTGCCAGCAGCCGTGTTGGGGGCTCTGGAAACACCATATATTTT. This encodes CASSRVGGSGNTIYF.

This clone was seen only once. The V gene is TRBV6-1, the J gene TRBJ1-2, with TRBD1 matching 7 bases. Germline CDR1 is MNHNS and CDR2 is SASEGT. This CDR3 contains 14 residues. V was pared by 5 bases and J by 5 bases, with 8 bases of the junction left unmatched. The CDR3 reads CASSRIQGLYGYTF. The CDR3 DNA follows: TGTGCCAGCAGTCGAATACAGGGGCTGTATGGCTACACCTTC.

V usage is TRBV5-1 and J usage is TRBJ1-6; D possibly corresponds to TRBD1 (6 bases). The CDR3 contains 18 residues. The ends were cut back, 4 bases at V and 0 bases at J, with 17 bases in the middle. The germline V gene encodes CDR1 SGHRS and CDR2 YFSETQ. The CDR3 nucleotides are TGCGCCAGCAGCGCGGTAGGGGGGGCTTACTCCTATAATTCACCCCTCCACTTT. Translating it yields CASSAVGGAYSYNSPLHF.

The V gene is TRBV14, the J gene TRBJ2-7; D not certain. Trimming took off 4 bases at V and 5 bases at J, with 6 bases between the two ends. The CDR3 runs to 11 residues. The germline V gene encodes CDR1 SGHDN and CDR2 FVKESK. CDR3 in amino acids: CASSLFDEQYF. CDR3 sequence (DNA): TGTGCCAGCAGCCTCTTCGACGAGCAGTACTTC.

The V gene is TRBV7-2, the J gene TRBJ2-7; D not resolved. The CDR3 is 13 residues long. V was cut by 3 bases and J by 6 bases, with 12 bases left in between. Looked up from germline, CDR1 is SGHTA and CDR2 is FQGNSA. CDR3 in DNA: TGTGCCAGCAGCTTCCGTAGCCTGGTCGAGCAGTACTTC. This sequence encodes CASSFRSLVEQYF.

V and J are TRBV7-3 and TRBJ2-1; weak D call: TRBD1 (5 bases). CDR1 is SGHTA and CDR2 is FQGTGA in the germline V gene. Trimming shortened V by 5 bases and J by 1 base, and 24 bases separated the two germline ends. The CDR3 sequence is 19 residues long. The CDR3 region has the DNA TGTGCCAGCAGCCTAAGGGGCAACACTATCTCCCTTTCCTACAATGAGCAGTTCTTC. This translates into CASSLRGNTISLSYNEQFF.

This clone was picked up one time. J is TRBJ2-4 and V is TRBV7-9; tentatively, D is TRBD1 (7 bases). The CDR3 covers 12 residues. V lost 5 bases, J lost 13 bases, and 15 bases lay in between. Germline CDR1 is SEHNR and CDR2 is FQNEAQ (reference sequence). The CDR3: CASSTAGGGQYF. The CDR3 nucleotides read TGTGCCAGCAGCACCGCAGGGGGAGGCCAGTACTTC.